A single sample gave rise to the 18 T cell receptor beta chains below, sequenced in a study of control samples from healthy donors and cancer patients. The assay was immunoSEQ multiplex PCR, and TCRdb's table has in-frame clones only and misses some. The sample lists fewer than 20,000 clones, around 84% occurring once. The sequenced material came from PBMCs. These receptors were obtained from a woman in her seventies with colorectal cancer.

The V and J genes are TRBV7-9 and TRBJ2-3, with 9 nucleotides matching TRBD2. The trim removed 6 bases at V and 0 bases at J, leaving 4 bases unmatched. The CDR3 covers 15 residues. Germline values: CDR1 SEHNR, CDR2 FQNEAQ (reference sequence). The CDR3 coding sequence is TGTGCCAGCAGACCCAGCGGGGGGAGCACAGATACGCAGTATTTT. Its protein product is CASRPSGGSTDTQYF.

V gene TRBV7-9 combines with J gene TRBJ2-7; 7 nucleotides match TRBD1. The germline CDR1 and CDR2 sequences are SEHNR and FQNEAQ (reference sequence). The CDR3 length is 17 residues. Unmatched junction bases numbered 14, after V lost 5 bases and J lost 1 base. Here the CDR3 DNA reads TGTGCCAGCAGCAGATCGGTACCGGGACAGCGTTCCTACGAGCAGTACTTC. Translating gives CASSRSVPGQRSYEQYF.

The J gene is TRBJ1-3, the V gene TRBV4-1; D unresolved. The CDR3 runs to 16 residues. Germline V gene sequence: CDR1 MGHRA, CDR2 YSYEKL. With 3 bases removed from V and 4 bases from J, the gap between germline ends came to 16 bases. The CDR3 DNA is TGCGCCAGCAGCCATAGGATTGGGCTAACCGGAAACACCATATATTTT. This gives the protein CASSHRIGLTGNTIYF.

This rearrangement joins TRBV11-3 to TRBJ2-5; TRBD2 aligns across 9 bases. V gave up 5 bases and J gave up 1 base; unmatched junction bases: 2. The length of the CDR3 is 14 residues. CDR1 is SGHNT and CDR2 is YENEEA in the germline V gene. As DNA, the CDR3 is TGTGCCAGCAGCCCGGGACTAGCCCAAGAGACCCAGTACTTC. Its protein product is CASSPGLAQETQYF.

This clone was detected only once. The chain uses TRBV11-2 and TRBJ2-3; 12 bases line up with TRBD2. Germline trimming cut 4 bases from V and 3 bases from J; bases unmatched to any gene: 5. The germline gives CDR1 SGHAT, CDR2 FQNNGV. The CDR3 is 16 residues long. CDR3 sequence: CASSSFGLAGTDTQYF. The CDR3 DNA reads as TGTGCCAGCAGCTCCTTCGGACTAGCGGGAACAGATACGCAGTATTTT.

The chain carries TRBV30 and TRBJ2-3; TRBD1 aligns across 11 bases. Germline V gene sequence: CDR1 GTSNPN, CDR2 SVGIG (reference sequence). The CDR3 spans 14 residues. Trimming took 1 base from V and 4 from J; bases not matched to a gene: 1. CDR3 DNA: TGTGCCTGGAGTGAGGGACAGGGGGCAGATACGCAGTATTTT. This sequence encodes CAWSEGQGADTQYF.

The V and J genes are TRBV7-2 and TRBJ2-3, with a possible D match to TRBD1 (7 bases). Germline-derived CDR1 and CDR2 are SGHTA and FQGNSA. V lost 1 base and J 0 bases, leaving 17 bases between the germline ends. The CDR3 runs 18 residues. The CDR3 is CASSLGQGGPLSTDTQYF. The DNA of the CDR3 is TGTGCCAGCAGCTTAGGGCAGGGGGGTCCCCTTAGCACAGATACGCAGTATTTT. The whole variable domain, filled in from reference TRBV7-2 and TRBJ2-3, reads GAGVSQSPSNKVTEKGKDVELRCDPISGHTALYWYRQSLGQGLEFLIYFQGNSAPDKSGLPSDRFSAERTGGSVSTLTIQRTQQEDSAVYLCASSLGQGGPLSTDTQYFGPGTRLTVL.

The rearrangement uses TRBV6-5 and TRBJ2-7; no reliable D call. This CDR3 has 13 amino acids. V lost 5 bases, J lost 7 bases, and 15 bases lay in between. CDR1 is MNHEY, CDR2 SVGAGI, per germline. The CDR3 loop is CASSPLDTQEQYF. CDR3 bases: TGTGCCAGCAGTCCTCTTGACACGCAAGAGCAGTACTTC.

The chain employs TRBV9 and TRBJ2-3, with a possible D match to TRBD2 (6 bases). The V gene's germline CDR1 is SGDLS and CDR2 YYNGEE. V was clipped by 7 bases and J by 4 bases, with 13 bases between them. The CDR3 spans 13 residues. The CDR3 loop is CASASGGSDTQYF. CDR3 in DNA: TGTGCCAGCGCCTCCGGGGGTTCAGATACGCAGTATTTT.

The chain recombines TRBV11-3 with TRBJ2-7, with 9 bases fitting TRBD1. V lost 5 bases to trimming and J lost 4 bases; unmatched junction nucleotides: 6. From germline, CDR1 is SGHNT and CDR2 YENEEA. This CDR3 comprises 14 residues. The DNA of the CDR3 is TGTGCCAGCAGCCTCGCCGGGACAGGGTACGAGCAGTACTTC. It is translated as CASSLAGTGYEQYF.

The chain joins TRBV19 to TRBJ1-2, with D maybe TRBD1 (6 bases). The CDR3 consists of 14 residues. Germline values: CDR1 LNHDA, CDR2 SQIVND (reference sequence). V gave up 8 bases and J gave up 4 bases, with 17 bases separating them. The CDR3 loop is CASPRPYRVYGYTF. As DNA, the CDR3 is TGTGCCAGTCCCCGCCCTTACAGGGTCTATGGCTACACCTTC.

The chain recombines TRBV2 with TRBJ1-2; TRBD1 might be the D (6 bases). Deletions cut 6 bases from V and 2 bases from J, with 16 bases between. Germline-derived CDR1 and CDR2 are SNHLY and FYNNEI. The CDR3 runs 15 residues. CDR3 bases: TGTGCCAGCAGGAGGGAGGGGGGCCCCAACTATGGCTACACCTTC. As protein: CASRREGGPNYGYTF.

The chain uses TRBV6-2 or TRBV6-3 and TRBJ1-4; 8 nucleotides line up with TRBD1. The CDR3 spans 14 residues. Germline V gene lookup returns CDR1 MNHEY and CDR2 SVGEGT. The V gene end was trimmed by 2 bases and the J gene end by 7 bases; junction bases not matched to a gene: 3. CDR3 bases: TGTGCCAGCAGTTACCAGGGGGCCGGTGAAAAACTGTTTTTT. As protein: CASSYQGAGEKLFF.

The genes are TRBV6-1 and TRBJ2-5; D unresolved. V gave up 2 bases and J gave up 2 bases, with 3 bases separating them. CDR1 is MNHNS, CDR2 SASEGT, per germline. The CDR3 consists of 12 residues. CDR3 region: CASSEQQETQYF. The CDR3 DNA sequence: TGTGCCAGCAGTGAACAGCAAGAGACCCAGTACTTC.

The genes are TRBV7-2 and TRBJ1-2; TRBD1 aligns across 8 bases. V shed 0 bases and J 5 bases; nucleotides not matched to a gene: 8. This CDR3 is 16 amino acids long. Germline lookup yields CDR1 SGHTA and CDR2 FQGNSA. CDR3 residues: CASSLATGVESYGYTF. The DNA for the CDR3 is TGTGCCAGCAGCTTAGCGACAGGGGTTGAGTCATATGGCTACACCTTC.

This clone was seen a few times. The chain has TRBV7-9 and TRBJ2-1; D is unresolved. This CDR3 spans 15 amino acids. Trimming removed 5 bases from V and 6 bases from J, with 17 bases in between. Germline V gives CDR1 SEHNR, CDR2 FQNEAQ (reference sequence). CDR3 coding DNA: TGTGCCAGCAGCCTTACTCTGGACCTTCCCAATGAGCAGTTCTTC. Its translation: CASSLTLDLPNEQFF.

This chain uses TRBV7-2 with TRBJ2-7, with TRBD2 as a possible D gene (6 bases). With 5 bases removed from V and 2 bases from J, the gap between germline ends came to 13 bases. Germline V gene lookup returns CDR1 SGHTA and CDR2 FQGNSA. This CDR3 spans 14 amino acids. The DNA for the CDR3 is TGTGCCAGCAGCATCCGGGACTTTACCTACGAGCAGTACTTC. As protein: CASSIRDFTYEQYF. Full variable domain (rest looked up from reference TRBV7-2 and TRBJ2-7): GAGVSQSPSNKVTEKGKDVELRCDPISGHTALYWYRQSLGQGLEFLIYFQGNSAPDKSGLPSDRFSAERTGGSVSTLTIQRTQQEDSAVYLCASSIRDFTYEQYFGPGTRLTVT.

The chain has TRBV18 and TRBJ2-3; tentative D call: TRBD2 (5 bases). Trimming took off 5 bases at V and 6 bases at J, with 12 bases between the two ends. The CDR3 loop spans 13 amino acids. Germline-derived CDR1 and CDR2 are KGHSH and LQKENI. The CDR3 DNA reads as TGTGCCAGCTCATTGCTAGCCGGGGATACGCAGTATTTT. The encoded protein is CASSLLAGDTQYF.